The T cell receptor beta chain under discussion was sequenced for a study of T cell changes during pregnancy in multiple sclerosis. Profiling relied on immunoSEQ multiplex PCR, and the TCRdb table lists in-frame clones only, not all of them. The sample holds tens of thousands of clones, roughly 88% seen once. Looked up from germline, CDR1 is LNHNV and CDR2 is YYDKDF (reference sequence). The V segment lost 6 bases and the J segment 2 bases; nucleotides outside the gene matches: 7. The CDR3 runs to 15 residues. The receptor was isolated from a female donor in good health, enrolled as a control in a pregnancy study. This rearrangement joins TRBV15 to TRBJ2-1; 7 bases match TRBD2. The starting material was peripheral blood, obtained after pregnancy. For the CDR3, the DNA is TGTGCCACCAGTTATGCGGGAGCCCCCTACAATGAGCAGTTCTTC. It yields the protein CATSYAGAPYNEQFF.